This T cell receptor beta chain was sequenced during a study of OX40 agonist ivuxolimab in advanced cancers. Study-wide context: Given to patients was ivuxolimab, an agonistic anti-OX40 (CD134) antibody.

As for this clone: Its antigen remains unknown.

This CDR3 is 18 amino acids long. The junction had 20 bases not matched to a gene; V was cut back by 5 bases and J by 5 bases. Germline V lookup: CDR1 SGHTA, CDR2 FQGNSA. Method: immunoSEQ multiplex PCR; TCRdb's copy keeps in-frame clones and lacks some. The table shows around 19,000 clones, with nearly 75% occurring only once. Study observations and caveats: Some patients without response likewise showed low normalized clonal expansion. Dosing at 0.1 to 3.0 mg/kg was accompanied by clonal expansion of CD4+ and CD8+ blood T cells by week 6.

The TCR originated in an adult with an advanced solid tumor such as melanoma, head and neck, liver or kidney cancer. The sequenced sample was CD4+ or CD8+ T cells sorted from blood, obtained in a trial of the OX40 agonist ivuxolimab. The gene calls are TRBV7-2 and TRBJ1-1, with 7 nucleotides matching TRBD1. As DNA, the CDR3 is TGTGCCAGCAGCCCCGAGACAGGGTCCCTTCCTTCGGCGACTGAAGCTTTCTTT. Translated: CASSPETGSLPSATEAFF. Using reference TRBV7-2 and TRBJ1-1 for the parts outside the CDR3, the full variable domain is GAGVSQSPSNKVTEKGKDVELRCDPISGHTALYWYRQSLGQGLEFLIYFQGNSAPDKSGLPSDRFSAERTGGSVSTLTIQRTQQEDSAVYLCASSPETGSLPSATEAFFGQGTRLTVV.